The rows below give T cell receptor beta chains drawn from one sample of a study of metastatic and nonmetastatic thyroid tumors. With MiXCR, TCRdb reprocessed the PCR reads. This table holds 65,000 to 70,000 clones, 13% to 15% found once. Sequencing was carried out using blood. All receptors come from a male donor with papillary thyroid cancer or a benign thyroid nodule (not recorded which). Some clones in this sample may be carry-over from other donors' samples. CDR3s include the opening cysteine and the closing phenylalanine or tryptophan. Fields, in order: D gene, J gene, clone size, V gene, CDR3 DNA, CDR3 protein. The D gene is left open where the match is weak. Size is omitted from some rows. Given values are once, few, many or a class for expanded clones.

d_call: TRBD1
j_call: TRBJ2-3
clone_size: many
v_call: TRBV5-8
cdr3_nt: TGTGCCAGCAGCTTCCAGGGGGTGGGAGATACGCAGTATTTT
cdr3_aa: CASSFQGVGDTQYF

d_call: TRBD1
j_call: TRBJ2-2
clone_size: many
v_call: TRBV12-3/TRBV12-4
cdr3_nt: TGTGCCAGCAGTTGGACAGGGGGCCTCACCGGGGAGCTGTTTTTT
cdr3_aa: CASSWTGGLTGELFF

d_call: .
j_call: TRBJ2-4
clone_size: .
v_call: TRBV27
cdr3_nt: TGTGCCAGCAGCCCCCTGGGGGTAGCCAAAAACATTCAGTACTTC
cdr3_aa: CASSPLGVAKNIQYF

d_call: .
j_call: TRBJ1-4
clone_size: many
v_call: TRBV29-1
cdr3_nt: TGCAGCGTTGGGAGGGGGGGCTCTAATGAAAAACTGTTTTTT
cdr3_aa: CSVGRGGSNEKLFF

d_call: .
j_call: TRBJ2-1
clone_size: .
v_call: TRBV20-1
cdr3_nt: TGCAGTGCTCTCCTTTATGTCCGTAATGAGCAGTTCTTC
cdr3_aa: CSALLYVRNEQFF

d_call: .
j_call: TRBJ2-7
clone_size: many
v_call: TRBV4-1
cdr3_nt: TGCGCCAGCAGCCAAGCCCAGGTGAACTACGAGCAGTACTTC
cdr3_aa: CASSQAQVNYEQYF

d_call: TRBD1
j_call: TRBJ2-1
clone_size: many
v_call: TRBV20-1
cdr3_nt: TGCAGTGCTAGAGCATTGAGGACAGGGCCTTCCTACAATGAGCAGTTCTTC
cdr3_aa: CSARALRTGPSYNEQFF

d_call: .
j_call: TRBJ1-3
clone_size: many
v_call: TRBV24-1
cdr3_nt: TGTGCCACCAGTGATTTTCCGGGTAATCTTCCTGGAAACACCATATATTTT
cdr3_aa: CATSDFPGNLPGNTIYF

d_call: .
j_call: TRBJ2-2
clone_size: .
v_call: TRBV6-1
cdr3_nt: TGTGCCGGCTTAGACAGGTACACCGGGGAGCTGTTTTTT
cdr3_aa: CAGLDRYTGELFF

d_call: .
j_call: TRBJ2-1
clone_size: many
v_call: TRBV24-1
cdr3_nt: TGTGCCACCAGTGATCCGAAGGGACACCCTTTGGGGCAGTTCTTC
cdr3_aa: CATSDPKGHPLGQFF

d_call: TRBD2
j_call: TRBJ2-5
clone_size: many
v_call: TRBV2
cdr3_nt: TGTGCGGCGCGGGAGGGCCAAGAGACCCAGTACTTC
cdr3_aa: CAAREGQETQYF